The 19 T cell receptor beta chains below come from one sample, sequenced in a study of T cells in Graves' hyperthyroidism and ophthalmopathy. Researchers took RNA transcripts and amplified the TCR beta CDR3 regions from them. A set of HTBI primers served as the primers for a first-round RT-PCR of the TCR CDR3. Using its own MiXCR run on the multiplex PCR reads, TCRdb lists one record per CDR3 protein. Among 500,000 to 600,000 distinct CDR3 sequences listed, around 43% were seen once. The sample taken for sequencing was peripheral blood or thyroid tissue (not recorded which). The receptors were gathered from an adult woman with Graves' disease, either hyperthyroidism or ophthalmopathy (not recorded which).

This clonotype was counted at least ten times. The chain employs TRBV7-2 and TRBJ2-3; D not certain. Germline assignment: CDR1 SGHTA and CDR2 FQGNSA. Trimming pared 5 bases from V and 2 bases from J, leaving 8 bases between. This CDR3 region has 13 residues. CDR3 DNA: TGTGCCAGCAGCCTCGAAAACACAGATACGCAGTATTTT. Its protein is CASSLENTDTQYF.

This clonotype was seen a single time. The genes are TRBV7-9 and TRBJ1-2, with TRBD1 as a possible D gene (6 bases). Per germline, CDR1 SEHNR and CDR2 FQNEAQ (reference sequence). V dropped 1 base and J dropped 7 bases, with 16 bases sitting between them. This CDR3 is 15 amino acids long. The CDR3 coding sequence is TGTGCCAGCAGCTTAGAGGCAGGAGCCAGGGGTGGCTACACCTTC. It specifies CASSLEAGARGGYTF.

In regard to this clonotype: The conserved final phenylalanine or tryptophan is absent from the CDR3, which likely points to a read error. The DNA is left out, because the CDR3 cannot be placed on it with certainty; the CDR3 is given as TCRdb lists it. The chain is built from TRBV9 and TRBJ1-1. From its first to its last residue, the CDR3 has 9 amino acids. CDR1 is SGDLS, CDR2 YYNGEE, per germline. The CDR3 loop is CASSVGGHS.

The rearrangement joins TRBV7-2 to TRBJ2-5; no clear D gene. The V gene lost 5 bases and the J gene lost 7 bases, with 8 bases spanning the gap. Germline V gene data show CDR1 as SGHTA and CDR2 as FQGNSA. The CDR3 has 11 amino acids. CDR3 region: CASSQQMTQYF. The CDR3 nucleotides read TGTGCCAGCAGCCAACAAATGACCCAGTACTTC.

This clonotype was observed a single time. This chain uses TRBV19 with TRBJ1-1; D ambiguous. The CDR3 runs to 13 residues. Trimming left V 7 bases short and J 12 bases short, with 21 bases between. Per germline, CDR1 LNHDA and CDR2 SQIVND (reference sequence). The CDR3 sequence: CASTNTGRQGTFF. The CDR3 DNA reads as TGTGCCAGTACCAACACCGGGAGACAAGGTACTTTCTTT.

This clonotype was counted a few times. The rearrangement links TRBV7-9 to TRBJ1-2; the D is unclear. Germline V gives CDR1 SEHNR, CDR2 FQNEAQ (reference sequence). V was cut by 2 bases and J by 10 bases, with 11 bases left in between. This CDR3 is built from 12 residues. The CDR3, as DNA: TGTGCCAGCAGCTTAAACAGCTGGTACTACACCTTC. Translated: CASSLNSWYYTF.

Ten or more counts support this clonotype. The chain is built from TRBV6-6 and TRBJ1-2; D remains unclear. Germline V gene sequence: CDR1 MNHNY, CDR2 SVGAGI (reference sequence). Trimming shortened V by 6 bases and J by 8 bases, and 16 bases separated the two germline ends. The CDR3 length is 13 residues. CDR3: CASSPEGDEGYTF. CDR3 nucleotides: TGTGCCAGCAGCCCAGAGGGTGACGAGGGCTACACCTTC.

This clonotype has a count of ten or more. V and J are TRBV2 and TRBJ2-2; weak D call: TRBD1 (7 bases). The CDR3 consists of 13 residues. Germline values: CDR1 SNHLY, CDR2 FYNNEI. V was cut by 5 bases and J by 5 bases, with 9 bases left in between. The CDR3 DNA reads TGTGCCAGCAGTCAGGGGGGTACCGGGGAGCTGTTTTTT. Its translation is CASSQGGTGELFF.

The chain combines TRBV10-3 with TRBJ1-2; no firm D call. Germline V gives CDR1 ENHRY, CDR2 SYGVKD. V lost 3 bases and J 7 bases, leaving 18 bases between the germline ends. CDR3 length: 15 amino acids. The DNA of the CDR3 is TGTGCCATCAGTGACCGCGGGCAGCCTTCGGGTGGCTACACCTTC. Its protein product is CAISDRGQPSGGYTF.

The genes are TRBV7-9 and TRBJ2-7; 9 bases line up with TRBD2. The germline V gene encodes CDR1 SEHNR and CDR2 FQNEAQ (reference sequence). V trimming: 8 bases; J trimming: 3 bases; junction bases outside the gene matches: 14. CDR3 length: 16 amino acids. For the CDR3, the DNA is TGTGCCAGCTCACCCGAGAGCGCTAGCGGGAACTACGAGCAGTACTTC. As protein: CASSPESASGNYEQYF.

In its sample, this clonotype was seen a few times. The V call is TRBV11-2, the J call TRBJ2-7; TRBD2 matches at 16 bases. CDR3 length: 16 residues. The V gene end was trimmed by 5 bases and the J gene end by 3 bases; junction bases not matched to a gene: 4. Germline V gene sequence: CDR1 SGHAT, CDR2 FQNNGV. This chain's CDR3 is CASSLGLAGGVYEQYF. CDR3 nucleotide sequence: TGTGCCAGCAGCCTGGGACTAGCGGGAGGGGTCTACGAGCAGTACTTC.

This chain's CDR3 is CSAMAVRGIANYGYTF. CDR3 nucleotides: TGCAGTGCTATGGCCGTTCGGGGGATAGCTAACTATGGCTACACCTTC. The rearrangement joins TRBV20-1 to TRBJ1-2; D may be TRBD1 (5 bases). Germline V CDR1 and CDR2: DFQATT, SNEGSKA (reference sequence). Between the trimmed V and J ends, which lost 4 bases and 0 bases, there was a span of 18 bases. The CDR3 is 16 amino acids.

This clonotype appeared many times. This chain connects TRBV20-1 to TRBJ1-2, with D hard to call. V was cut by 7 bases and J by 4 bases, with 19 bases left in between. This CDR3 spans 14 amino acids. Germline V gene lookup returns CDR1 DFQATT and CDR2 SNEGSKA (reference sequence). This chain's CDR3 is CSGAAGSLVYGYTF. CDR3 DNA sequence: TGCAGTGGCGCGGCGGGCAGCTTGGTCTATGGCTACACCTTC.

This clonotype was seen many times. The V gene is TRBV28, the J gene TRBJ1-2; D not certain. Trimming left V 3 bases short and J 0 bases short, with 11 bases between. The CDR3 sequence is 15 residues long. Looked up from germline, CDR1 is MDHEN and CDR2 is SYDVKM. In nucleotides, the CDR3 is TGTGCCAGCAGTTTGGGAGGCGCCCCTAACTATGGCTACACCTTC. It translates to CASSLGGAPNYGYTF.

Turning to this clonotype: The germline gene is not matched at one end of the junction; a read error may be the cause. The chain links TRBV11-2 to TRBJ1-2; a possible D gene is TRBD1 (5 bases). Germline-derived CDR1 and CDR2 are SGHAT and FQNNGV. The CDR3 contains 15 residues. This chain's CDR3 is CASSLARGLSYGYTF. CDR3 DNA sequence: TGTGCCAGCAGTTTAGCTCGGGGCCTCTCCTATGGCTACACCTTC.

This clonotype occurred many times. This chain connects TRBV10-3 to TRBJ1-2; no reliable D call. The CDR3 is 14 amino acids. The V gene's germline CDR1 is ENHRY and CDR2 SYGVKD. The V end was cut by 2 bases, the J end by 3 bases, with 10 bases between. The CDR3 nucleotides read TGTGCCATCAGTGAGGGCGGCTGGGACTATGGCTACACCTTC. This translates into CAISEGGWDYGYTF.

The chain has TRBV6-1 and TRBJ1-3; 9 bases line up with TRBD1. The CDR3 runs 16 residues. Trimming took 1 base from V and 3 from J; bases not matched to a gene: 4. Germline CDR1 MNHNS, CDR2 SASEGT. The CDR3 DNA is TGTGCCAGCAGTGAAGAACCGACAGGGGGTGGAAACACCATATATTTT. As protein: CASSEEPTGGGNTIYF.

About this clonotype itself: This may arise from a read error, as a much more abundant clone is one base away. The chain combines TRBV5-1 with TRBJ2-7, with 9 bases aligning to TRBD2. The CDR3 length is 15 residues. Germline CDR1 and CDR2: SGHRS and YFSETQ. The ends lost 1 base at V and 6 bases at J; junction bases unmatched: 8. The CDR3 region has the DNA TGCGCCAGCAGCTTGAGGTCGGGACTAGCATTCGAGCAGTACTTC. It codes for CASSLRSGLAFEQYF. Using reference TRBV5-1 and TRBJ2-7 for the parts outside the CDR3, the full variable domain is KAGVTQTPRYLIKTRGQQVTLSCSPISGHRSVSWYQQTPGQGLQFLFEYFSETQRNKGNFPGRFSGRQFSNSRSEMNVSTLELGDSALYLCASSLRSGLAFEQYFGPGTRLTVT.

The chain joins TRBV7-3 to TRBJ1-1, with D uncertain. The CDR3 runs 13 residues. Germline V gene lookup returns CDR1 SGHTA and CDR2 FQGTGA. Trimming took 5 bases from V and 11 from J, leaving 18 bases between them. The CDR3 here is CASSQLGGRRAFF. In nucleotides, the CDR3 is TGTGCCAGCAGCCAACTAGGAGGGAGGAGGGCTTTCTTT. The whole variable domain, filled in from reference TRBV7-3 and TRBJ1-1, reads GAGVSQTPSNKVTEKGKYVELRCDPISGHTALYWYRQSLGQGPEFLIYFQGTGAADDSGLPNDRFFAVRPEGSVSTLKIQRTERGDSAVYLCASSQLGGRRAFFGQGTRLTVV.